Sequencing of this TCR beta chain was carried out in a study of a mutant IDH1 vaccine in newly diagnosed glioma. The CDR3 sequence is 15 residues long. Germline CDR1 reads ENHRY; CDR2 reads SYGVKD. V lost 3 bases and J lost 0; bases outside the gene matches: 1. Findings and caveats of the study: Changes in top peripheral clonotypes did not appear linked to pseudoprogression.

With regard to this clone: The antigen remains unidentified.

The method was immunoSEQ multiplex PCR; TCRdb's version includes in-frame clones alone and lacks a portion of them. The sample comprises 100,000 to 120,000 clones, under 90% of which are singletons, and 0.55% to 0.7% rests with the top ten. As for time point: week 11, during vaccination. Every vaccination contained 300 ug of the mutant IDH1 20-mer peptide and was paired with topical imiquimod. The chain has TRBV10-3 and TRBJ2-1, with 8 bases identical to TRBD2. The sample consisted of PBMCs, taken from a glioma patient whose treatment included an IDH1 peptide vaccine. This sequence was found in a woman between 50 and 59 years old with glioma. The CDR3 protein is CAISDSGSSYNEQFF. The CDR3, as DNA: TGTGCCATCAGTGACAGCGGGAGCTCCTACAATGAGCAGTTCTTC.